These T cell receptor beta chains were read from a single sample in a study of graft-versus-host responses after intestinal transplantation. Method: immunoSEQ multiplex PCR; TCRdb's copy keeps in-frame clones and lacks some. The table shows about 57,000 clones, with roughly 90% occurring only once. This material consisted of PBMCs, taken 26 days after transplant. The source of these receptors is a human patient who received an intestinal transplant, so some T cells may come from the graft donor. Both conserved end residues are part of each CDR3. A D gene is named only where the DNA matches it firmly. Clone size is not always given. Where it is, it says once, few, many or a class for expanded clones.

TRBD1	TRBV15	TRBJ1-5	.	CASSGTGGNQPQHF	TGTGCCAGCTCCGGGACAGGGGGTAATCAGCCCCAGCATTTT
.	TRBV27	TRBJ1-5	.	CASSPGSTGPYNQPQHF	TGTGCCAGCAGCCCAGGGTCCACAGGACCCTACAATCAGCCCCAGCATTTT
TRBD2	TRBV9	TRBJ2-2	.	CASSVGATSHVTGELFF	TGTGCCAGCAGCGTAGGAGCGACTAGCCATGTCACCGGGGAGCTGTTTTTT
.	TRBV6-5	TRBJ2-5	.	CASSLTNQETQYF	TGTGCCAGCAGTTTGACAAACCAAGAGACCCAGTACTTC
TRBD1	TRBV27	TRBJ2-4	.	CASSPGQGRQNIQYF	TGTGCCAGCAGTCCCGGACAGGGGAGGCAAAACATTCAGTACTTC
.	TRBV7-8	TRBJ2-7	.	CASSFYPYEQYF	TGTGCCAGCAGCTTCTATCCCTACGAGCAGTACTTC
.	TRBV4-1	TRBJ1-5	.	CASSQDTSQPQHF	TGCGCCAGCAGCCAAGACACGAGTCAGCCCCAGCATTTT
TRBD1	TRBV27	TRBJ2-3	.	CASSLGRRTGAPYF	TGTGCCAGCAGTTTAGGCCGACGAACAGGGGCGCCGTATTTT
TRBD2	TRBV4-1	TRBJ2-1	.	CASSGTSGSYNEQFF	TGCGCCAGCAGCGGGACTAGCGGGAGCTACAATGAGCAGTTCTTC
TRBD1	TRBV4-1	TRBJ2-7	.	CASSQTGTEAYEQYF	TGCGCCAGCAGCCAAACCGGGACAGAGGCGTACGAGCAGTACTTC
.	TRBV19	TRBJ1-3	few	CASSSREDSGNTIYF	TGTGCCAGTAGTAGCCGAGAAGACTCTGGAAACACCATATATTTT
TRBD1	TRBV29-1	TRBJ2-1	.	CSVEPGTGFYNEQFF	TGCAGCGTTGAGCCCGGGACAGGGTTCTACAATGAGCAGTTCTTC
TRBD2	TRBV10-3	TRBJ2-1	.	CATTSGSIDEQFF	TGTGCCACCACTAGCGGGAGTATCGATGAGCAGTTCTTC
.	TRBV14	TRBJ2-5	.	CASSLAEQTQYF	TGTGCCAGCAGCCTAGCGGAGCAGACCCAGTACTTC
TRBD2	TRBV7-2	TRBJ2-3	.	CASSLASGAPKSTDTQYF	TGTGCCAGCAGCTTGGCTAGCGGGGCACCTAAAAGCACAGATACGCAGTATTTT
.	TRBV27	TRBJ1-5	.	CASSLGADNQPQHF	TGTGCCAGCAGTTTGGGGGCAGACAATCAGCCCCAGCATTTT
TRBD2	TRBV27	TRBJ2-7	.	CASSFFPFDDSGSSYEQYF	TGTGCCAGCAGTTTCTTTCCCTTCGACGACAGCGGGAGCTCCTACGAGCAGTACTTC
.	TRBV11-2	TRBJ2-7	.	CASSSRSGRYEQYF	TGTGCCAGCAGCTCCCGTTCGGGAAGATACGAGCAGTATTTC
.	TRBV18	TRBJ1-4	.	CASSQGANEKLFF	TGTGCCAGCTCACAGGGGGCTAATGAAAAACTGTTTTTT
TRBD1	TRBV6-1	TRBJ2-2	.	CASSGTGGTGELFF	TGTGCCAGCAGTGGGACAGGGGGCACCGGGGAGCTGTTTTTT
TRBD1	TRBV19	TRBJ2-7	.	CASTLAGTGDYEQYF	TGTGCCAGTACTTTGGCCGGGACAGGAGATTACGAGCAGTACTTC
.	TRBV4-2	TRBJ2-1	.	CASSQWGAGTNYNEQFF	TGTGCCAGCAGCCAATGGGGAGCGGGGACAAACTACAATGAGCAGTTCTTC
TRBD1	TRBV5-1	TRBJ1-5	.	CASSPRQGPSNQPQHF	TGCGCCAGCAGCCCTCGACAGGGGCCTAGCAATCAGCCCCAGCATTTT
.	TRBV2	TRBJ1-2	.	CASRPDRNYGYTF	TGTGCCAGCAGACCCGACAGGAACTATGGCTACACCTTC
TRBD2	TRBV6-6	TRBJ2-3	.	CASSWAEREADTQYF	TGTGCCAGCAGTTGGGCGGAGCGGGAAGCAGATACGCAGTATTTT
.	TRBV2	TRBJ1-2	.	CASSVKGLDGGYTF	TGTGCCAGCAGTGTAAAGGGGTTGGACGGTGGCTACACCTTC
TRBD1	TRBV7-9	TRBJ2-5	.	CASSSSGTGGSETQYF	TGTGCCAGCAGCTCCTCCGGGACAGGGGGGTCGGAGACCCAGTACTTC
TRBD1	TRBV28	TRBJ1-6	.	CASSFGQGVSNSPLHF	TGTGCCAGCAGTTTCGGACAGGGGGTCAGCAATTCACCCCTCCACTTT
TRBD2	TRBV6-4	TRBJ2-3	.	CASSVVAGGSDTQYF	TGTGCCAGCAGTGTCGTCGCGGGGGGCTCAGATACGCAGTATTTT
.	TRBV18	TRBJ2-7	.	CASSLTRVEQYF	TGTGCCAGCTCACTTACCAGGGTCGAGCAGTACTTC
TRBD1	TRBV5-6	TRBJ1-1	.	CASSPGQGSTEAFF	TGTGCCAGCAGCCCGGGACAGGGAAGCACTGAAGCTTTCTTT
.	TRBV27	TRBJ2-7	once	CASSSYQGYEQYF	TGTGCCAGCAGTTCATATCAGGGTTACGAGCAGTACTTC
TRBD1	TRBV7-6	TRBJ1-2	.	CASSLLPTGGYGYTF	TGTGCCAGCAGCTTACTCCCTACAGGGGGCTATGGCTACACCTTC
.	TRBV7-8	TRBJ1-2	.	CASSAGDFYGYTF	TGTGCCAGCAGCGCAGGGGATTTCTATGGCTACACCTTC
.	TRBV11-2	TRBJ1-1	.	CASSSSRTEAFF	TGTGCCAGCAGCTCCTCGAGGACTGAAGCTTTCTTT
TRBD2	TRBV6-6	TRBJ2-5	.	CASRALAGGWETQYF	TGTGCCAGCAGGGCCCTAGCGGGGGGGTGGGAGACCCAGTACTTC
.	TRBV27	TRBJ2-3	once	CASSLTGRGPDTQYF	TGTGCCAGCAGTTTAACGGGCAGGGGCCCAGATACGCAGTATTTT
.	TRBV6-5	TRBJ1-1	.	CASRPGSNTEAFF	TGTGCCAGCAGGCCAGGGTCGAACACTGAAGCTTTCTTT
.	TRBV14	TRBJ2-2	once	CASSQGPRGGFEPNTGELFF	TGTGCCAGCAGCCAAGGCCCTAGGGGGGGCTTTGAACCGAACACCGGGGAGCTGTTTTTT
TRBD1	TRBV19	TRBJ2-7	few	CASSATGGSYEQYF	TGTGCCAGTAGCGCAACAGGGGGTTCCTACGAGCAGTACTTC
TRBD2	TRBV27	TRBJ2-1	.	CASRVAGGYNEQFF	TGTGCCAGCAGAGTAGCGGGAGGTTACAATGAGCAGTTCTTC
TRBD1	TRBV5-1	TRBJ1-6	.	CASRRDRGESPLHF	TGCGCCAGCAGACGGGACAGGGGTGAGTCACCCCTCCACTTT
.	TRBV9	TRBJ2-5	.	CASSLTVGVGQETQYF	TGTGCCAGCAGCCTTACCGTAGGGGTAGGCCAAGAGACCCAGTACTTC
.	TRBV7-9	TRBJ1-1	.	CATSPEGNTEAFF	TGTGCCACCTCCCCGGAGGGGAACACTGAAGCTTTCTTT
.	TRBV4-1	TRBJ1-2	.	CASSQDRVPQGRDGYTF	TGCGCCAGCAGCCAAGATAGGGTGCCACAGGGTAGGGATGGCTACACCTTC